This T cell receptor (beta chain) came from a study of CD8+ T cells in alopecia areata. As the sequencing template, cDNA was produced by extracting RNA and reverse transcribing it. Only in-frame clones appear in the TCRdb table, and some are missing; sequencing was by immunoSEQ multiplex PCR. In the table there are roughly 2,600 clones, about two thirds of which are singletons. This CDR3 is built from 14 residues. Trimming stripped 3 bases from V and 1 base from J, with 10 bases between. Germline V gene sequence: CDR1 SGHRS, CDR2 YFSETQ. This clone was recorded a few times. Its antigen is as yet unknown. Findings of the study overall: In lesional scalp, particularly from alopecia totalis/universalis, clonality was higher than in normal scalp.

The chain joins TRBV5-1 to TRBJ2-5, with D possibly being TRBD1 (6 bases). The sequenced sample was skin. The receptor was derived from a human donor in good health. The DNA of the CDR3 is TGCGCCAGCAGCTCCCTGACAGGCCAAGAGACCCAGTACTTC. It codes for CASSSLTGQETQYF.